The clone carrying this T cell receptor (beta chain) has only one observation. Its antigen is unidentified. Germline trimming cut 5 bases from V and 11 bases from J; bases unmatched to any gene: 12. CDR3 size: 13 residues. Germline-derived CDR1 and CDR2 are SGHRS and YFSETQ. The data originate from a study of graft-versus-host responses after intestinal transplantation. About the study: The whole recipient group had anti-thymocyte globulin induction followed by tacrolimus and steroids for around 3 years. Points from the study as a whole: Recipient marrow harbored GvH clones, some of which surfaced first in ileum or blood.

Profiled with immunoSEQ multiplex PCR; TCRdb holds only in-frame clones, not every one. The sample yields about 70,000 clones, approximately 93% seen once. The sequences come from unstimulated CD8+ T cells sorted from spleen or lymph node cells, collected before intestinal transplant. This clonotype originated in a human donor who received an intestinal transplant. The V and J genes are TRBV5-1 and TRBJ2-7; 8 positions agree with TRBD1. The CDR3, as DNA: TGCGCCAGCAGAACCGGGACAGGACCAAGAGAGTACTTC. Amino acid sequence: CASRTGTGPREYF.